This TCR beta chain was recorded in a study of identical twins. TCRdb passed the 5' RACE reads through MiXCR, listing each CDR3 protein once. Of some 1,700,000 distinct CDR3 sequences listed, around a third were seen once; the top ten hold approximately 0.29%. Trimming at V came to 3 bases and at J to 7 bases, leaving 15 bases not matched to a gene. CDR1 is SGDLS, CDR2 YYNGEE, per germline. This CDR3 is 17 amino acids long. The chain has TRBV9 and TRBJ2-1, with TRBD1 matching over 8 bases. The receptor was isolated from a newborn girl in good health. What was sequenced was cord blood. In nucleotides, the CDR3 is TGTGCCAGCAGCGCCCGCCTTGGACAGGGACTTGAGAATGAGCAGTTCTTC. The encoded protein is CASSARLGQGLENEQFF.